The rows below give T cell receptor beta chains drawn from one sample of a study of HIV-infected children after antiretroviral therapy interruption. TCRdb ran MiXCR on the 3' RACE reads and lists one entry per CDR3 protein. The table records approximately 89,000 distinct CDR3 sequences, about 6.3% of them present only once. Sequenced material: CD45RA+ CD4+ T cells from PBMCs, pooled from several time points, taken from a donor given antiretroviral therapy, either interrupted or continuous. These receptors were obtained from a pool of human donors with HIV. CDR3s include the opening cysteine and the closing phenylalanine or tryptophan. Each record gives: J gene, V gene, D gene, clone size, CDR3 DNA, CDR3 protein. A D gene is named only where the DNA matches it firmly. Not all rows give a size; the values are once, few, many and, for expanded clones, a class.

>TRBJ2-3|TRBV7-2|TRBD1|many
TGTGCCAGCAGCTTAGCTGGGACAGCCTTAACGGATACGCAGTATTTT
CASSLAGTALTDTQYF
>TRBJ2-4|TRBV13|TRBD1|many
TGTGCCAGCTCTCTCGGGACAGGTCAAAACACCTTGTACTTT
CASSLGTGQNTLYF
>TRBJ2-7|TRBV10-3|TRBD1|few
TGTGCCATCAGACCCGGACAGGGGAGGGGTGAGCAGTACTTC
CAIRPGQGRGEQYF
>TRBJ2-3|TRBV12-3/TRBV12-4|.|many
TGTGCCAGCAGTTTAGCGGGGAAGGGCACAGATACGCAGTATTTT
CASSLAGKGTDTQYF
>TRBJ2-7|TRBV7-3|.|.
TGTGCCAGCAGCACGGGACGGCTACGGGAGCAGTACTTC
CASSTGRLREQYF
>TRBJ2-5|TRBV20-1|.|many
TGCAGTGCGGTGCGGTACGTCAAGGAGACCCAGTACTTC
CSAVRYVKETQYF
>TRBJ1-4|TRBV7-8|TRBD1|many
TGTGCCAGCAGCCTCCGGGACAGGGGGAATGAAAAACTGTTTTTT
CASSLRDRGNEKLFF
>TRBJ2-7|TRBV20-1|.|few
TGCAGTGCCATTTCGCAGGGCTTTATCTCCTACGAGCAGTACTTC
CSAISQGFISYEQYF
>TRBJ2-5|TRBV2|.|many
TGTGCCAGCAGTGAAGTGGAGACCCAGTACTTC
CASSEVETQYF
>TRBJ1-5|TRBV7-9|.|many
TGTGCCAGCAGCCCCCAATATAGCAATCAGCCCCAGCATTTT
CASSPQYSNQPQHF
>TRBJ1-1|TRBV3-1|.|many
TGTGCCAGCAGCCAAGATTGGGGGAACACTGAAGCTTTCTTT
CASSQDWGNTEAFF
>TRBJ2-7|TRBV19|TRBD1|many
TGTGCCAGTAGTCCGCGGGGACAGGGGTTTGACTACGAGCAGTACTTC
CASSPRGQGFDYEQYF
>TRBJ2-3|TRBV10-1|TRBD2|many
TGCGCCAGGACCATTAGAAGCGGGAGTACAGATACGCAGTATTTT
CARTIRSGSTDTQYF
>TRBJ1-5|TRBV24-1|.|many
TGTGCCACCAGTGAGCGGGGCAATCAGCCCCAGCATTTT
CATSERGNQPQHF
>TRBJ2-7|TRBV3-1|.|.
TGTGCCAGCAGCCAGGAGGGCTACGAGCAGTACTTC
CASSQEGYEQYF
>TRBJ1-1|TRBV9|.|.
TGTGCCAGCAGCGTAGCTTCAGGTAGCGGCACTGAAGCTTTCTTT
CASSVASGSGTEAFF
>TRBJ2-1|TRBV6-1|.|.
TGTGCCAGCAGTGCGGGTTATAACTTCTACAATGAGCAGTTCTTC
CASSAGYNFYNEQFF
>TRBJ2-7|TRBV12-2|.|many
TGTGCAAGTCGCTCCTCGGGGGCAGCGTACGAGCAGTACTTC
CASRSSGAAYEQYF
>TRBJ1-4|TRBV3-1|.|many
TGTGCCAGCAGCCAATCCCTGGCGACTAATGAAAAACTGTTTTTT
CASSQSLATNEKLFF
>TRBJ2-3|TRBV5-1|.|.
TGCGCCAGCAGCTTCGACACAGATACGCAGTATTTT
CASSFDTDTQYF
>TRBJ2-2|TRBV15|.|many
TGTGCCACCAGCAGTTACACCGGGGAGCTGTTTTTT
CATSSYTGELFF
>TRBJ2-1|TRBV3-1|.|.
TGTGCCAGCAGACATATCGGGCGCGCGAGCGGTGAGCAGTTCTTC
CASRHIGRASGEQFF
>TRBJ1-5|TRBV18|TRBD1|many
TGTGCCAGCTCACACGGACAGGGAGATCAGCCCCAGCATTTT
CASSHGQGDQPQHF
>TRBJ1-1|TRBV6-5|.|many
TGTGCCAGCAGTTACCCGTTCCGTTTTATGAACACTGAAGCTTTCTTT
CASSYPFRFMNTEAFF
>TRBJ2-1|TRBV7-7|.|.
TGTGCTAGCAGCCCCGGGGGAGCGACAAGTGAGCAGTTCTTC
CASSPGGATSEQFF
>TRBJ1-4|TRBV4-2|.|.
TGTGCCAGCAGCAATCCGGCGAGGCTGTTTTTT
CASSNPARLFF
>TRBJ2-2|TRBV12-3/TRBV12-4|.|.
TGTGCCAGCAGTCGTGGGGGGAACACCGGGGAGCTGTTTTTT
CASSRGGNTGELFF
>TRBJ2-3|TRBV6-5|.|many
TGTGCCAGCAGCCTCCAAAATACGCAGTATTTT
CASSLQNTQYF
>TRBJ2-1|TRBV20-1|TRBD1|.
TGCAGTGCTCAAACCCGACAGGGAAAATCCTACAATGAGCAGTTCTTC
CSAQTRQGKSYNEQFF
>TRBJ1-1|TRBV5-1|.|few
TGCGCCAGCAGCTTGTTCCAGGCGAACACTGAAGCTTTCTTT
CASSLFQANTEAFF
>TRBJ2-5|TRBV12-3/TRBV12-4|.|.
TGTGCCAGCAGTTCAGGGGGGGGCCGGGAGACCCAGTACTTC
CASSSGGGRETQYF
>TRBJ2-3|TRBV7-8|.|many
TGTGCCAGCAGCTTAGCCCAGGGAAGGGTGACGCAGTATTTT
CASSLAQGRVTQYF
>TRBJ2-3|TRBV10-3|TRBD1|many
TGTGCCATCAGCGGACAGGGCACAGATACGCAGTATTTT
CAISGQGTDTQYF
>TRBJ2-4|TRBV29-1|.|.
TGCAGCGTTGAAGTCCTCTTGGGCGTTGGTTCGGCAGGAAACATTCAGTACTTC
CSVEVLLGVGSAGNIQYF
>TRBJ2-3|TRBV14|.|few
TGTGCCAGCAGCCAAGCAAATACGCAGTATTTT
CASSQANTQYF
>TRBJ2-7|TRBV29-1|TRBD1|many
TGCAGCGTAGGGACAGGGGTAGGAGAGCAGTACTTC
CSVGTGVGEQYF
>TRBJ1-4|TRBV15|.|.
TGTGCCACCAGCAGAGATGTTGCAACTAATGAAAAACTGTTTTTT
CATSRDVATNEKLFF
>TRBJ2-1|TRBV24-1|TRBD1|many
TGTGCCACCAGTGACTACAGGGGCCCCTACAATGAGCAGTTCTTC
CATSDYRGPYNEQFF
>TRBJ2-7|TRBV18|.|many
TGTGCCAGCTCAGCCGGGACTGCAGCCTCCTACGAGCAGTACTTC
CASSAGTAASYEQYF
>TRBJ1-2|TRBV19|TRBD1|many
TGTGCCTCCGGTCTTCAGGGGGGAGCGGCATCCTATGGCTACACCTTC
CASGLQGGAASYGYTF
>TRBJ2-1|TRBV7-2|TRBD2|many
TGTGCCAGCAGCCCGCGGACTAGACCATACGACAATGAGCAGTTCTTC
CASSPRTRPYDNEQFF
>TRBJ2-7|TRBV12-3/TRBV12-4|.|many
TGTGCCAGCAGTATAACAGAAGTCTACGAGCAGTACTTC
CASSITEVYEQYF
>TRBJ2-5|TRBV12-3/TRBV12-4|TRBD2|many
TGTGCCAGCAGTATTTCACTAGCGGGAAGGGAGACCCAGTACTTC
CASSISLAGRETQYF
>TRBJ2-6|TRBV18|.|many
TGTGCCAGCTCATTAGGCTCTGGGGCCAACGTCCTGACTTTC
CASSLGSGANVLTF
>TRBJ1-1|TRBV10-3|TRBD1|many
TGTGCCATCAGTAAATCCGGGACAGGGGACACTGAAGCTTTCTTT
CAISKSGTGDTEAFF
>TRBJ1-3|TRBV7-3|TRBD1|many
TGTGCCAGCAGGGACAGGGAAACTGGAAACACCATATATTTT
CASRDRETGNTIYF
>TRBJ2-3|TRBV12-3/TRBV12-4|.|many
TGTGCCAGCAGTTTCACCCGGGGCACAGATACGCAGTATTTT
CASSFTRGTDTQYF
>TRBJ2-7|TRBV12-3/TRBV12-4|TRBD2|many
TGTGCCAGCAGTTTAAGGGCGGGAGTGGGTTACGAGCAGTACTTC
CASSLRAGVGYEQYF
>TRBJ2-1|TRBV12-3/TRBV12-4|TRBD2|many
TGTGCCAGCAGGCTGCTAGCGGGGGGGTACAATGAGCAGTTCTTC
CASRLLAGGYNEQFF
>TRBJ2-7|TRBV10-3|.|many
TGTGCCATCAGTGAGTCGACTTGGGGCTACGAGCAGTACTTC
CAISESTWGYEQYF
>TRBJ2-3|TRBV3-1|.|many
TGTGCCAGCAGCCAAGGTCTAGCCCACCCAGATACGCAGTATTTT
CASSQGLAHPDTQYF
>TRBJ2-3|TRBV9|.|many
TGTGCCAGCAGCGTAGTTGGGGGGTCCCTAGGCACAGATACGCAGTATTTT
CASSVVGGSLGTDTQYF
>TRBJ1-1|TRBV30|TRBD1|many
TGTGCCTGGAGTGGAGAGGACAGGGGGACTGAAGCTTTCTTT
CAWSGEDRGTEAFF
>TRBJ1-1|TRBV12-3/TRBV12-4|.|medium-sized
TGTGCCAGCAGTTTGGGCATGGGGTCGAACACTGAAGCTTTCTTT
CASSLGMGSNTEAFF
>TRBJ2-7|TRBV14|.|many
TGTGCCAGCAGCCAAGAAACAGTTTCCTACGAGCAGTACTTC
CASSQETVSYEQYF
>TRBJ1-2|TRBV7-9|.|few
TGTGCCAGCAGCTCCAGCGACAAGCAGGGCTACACCTTC
CASSSSDKQGYTF
>TRBJ1-5|TRBV3-1|.|few
TGTGCCAGCAGCAGAGGACAGTTCAATCAGCCCCAGCATTTT
CASSRGQFNQPQHF
>TRBJ2-7|TRBV19|TRBD2|many
TGTGCCAGTAGTCCCATACTGACAGTGGGAGGGGCCTACGAGCAGTACTTC
CASSPILTVGGAYEQYF
>TRBJ1-1|TRBV29-1|.|many
TGCAGCGTTGGGCTGTACACTGAAGCTTTCTTT
CSVGLYTEAFF